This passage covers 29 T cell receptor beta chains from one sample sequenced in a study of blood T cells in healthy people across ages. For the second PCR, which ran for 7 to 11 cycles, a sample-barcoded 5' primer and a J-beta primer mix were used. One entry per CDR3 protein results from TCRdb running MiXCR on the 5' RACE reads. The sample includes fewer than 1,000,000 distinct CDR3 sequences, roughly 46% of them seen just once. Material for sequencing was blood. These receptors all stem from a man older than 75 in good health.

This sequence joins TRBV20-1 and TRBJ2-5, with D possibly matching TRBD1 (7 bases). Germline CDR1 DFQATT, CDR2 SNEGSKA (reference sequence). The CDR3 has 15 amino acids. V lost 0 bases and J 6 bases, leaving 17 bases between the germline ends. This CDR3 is CSARESRGAIQTQYF. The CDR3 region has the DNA TGCAGTGCTAGAGAATCCAGGGGGGCCATACAGACCCAGTACTTC.

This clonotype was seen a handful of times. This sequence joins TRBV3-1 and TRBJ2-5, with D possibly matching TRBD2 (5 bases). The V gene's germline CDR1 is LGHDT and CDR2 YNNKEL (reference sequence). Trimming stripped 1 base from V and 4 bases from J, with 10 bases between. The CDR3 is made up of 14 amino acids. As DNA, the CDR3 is TGTGCCAGCAGCCAAGGGAGGAGTGGAGAGACCCAGTACTTC. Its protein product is CASSQGRSGETQYF.

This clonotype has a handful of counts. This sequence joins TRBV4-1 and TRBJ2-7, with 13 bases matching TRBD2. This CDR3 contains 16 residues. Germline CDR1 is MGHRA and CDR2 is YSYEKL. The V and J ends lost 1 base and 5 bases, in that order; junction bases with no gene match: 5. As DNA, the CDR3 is TGCGCCAGCAGCCAAGGGACTAGCGGGAGCGTCAACGAGCAGTACTTC. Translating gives CASSQGTSGSVNEQYF.

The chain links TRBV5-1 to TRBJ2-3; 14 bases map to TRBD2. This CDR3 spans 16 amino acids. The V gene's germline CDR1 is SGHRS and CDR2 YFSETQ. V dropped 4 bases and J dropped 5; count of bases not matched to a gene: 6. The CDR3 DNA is TGCGCCAGCAGCCAGACTAGCGGGGGGGCCGTAGATACGCAGTATTTT. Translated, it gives CASSQTSGGAVDTQYF.

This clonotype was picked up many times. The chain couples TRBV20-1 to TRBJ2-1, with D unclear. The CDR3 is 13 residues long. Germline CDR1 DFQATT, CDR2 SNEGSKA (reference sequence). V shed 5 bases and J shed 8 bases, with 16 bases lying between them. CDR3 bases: TGCAGTGCTGAAGTGGATTCGATGGATGAGCAGTTCTTC. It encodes CSAEVDSMDEQFF.

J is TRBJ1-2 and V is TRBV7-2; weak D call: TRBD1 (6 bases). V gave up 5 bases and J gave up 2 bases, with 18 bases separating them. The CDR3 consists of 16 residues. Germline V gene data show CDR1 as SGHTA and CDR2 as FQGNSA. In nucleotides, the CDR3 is TGTGCCAGCAGCCCCGCCCTTGGGGGCATGAACTATGGCTACACCTTC. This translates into CASSPALGGMNYGYTF. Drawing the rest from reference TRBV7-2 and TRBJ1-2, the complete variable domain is GAGVSQSPSNKVTEKGKDVELRCDPISGHTALYWYRQSLGQGLEFLIYFQGNSAPDKSGLPSDRFSAERTGGSVSTLTIQRTQQEDSAVYLCASSPALGGMNYGYTFGSGTRLTVV.

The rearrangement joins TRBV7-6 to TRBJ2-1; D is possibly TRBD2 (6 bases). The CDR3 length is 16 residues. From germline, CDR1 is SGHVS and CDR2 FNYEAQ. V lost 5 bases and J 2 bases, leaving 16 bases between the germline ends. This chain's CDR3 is CASSPMLAGTYNEQFF. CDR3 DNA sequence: TGTGCCAGCAGCCCCATGTTGGCGGGGACCTACAATGAGCAGTTCTTC.

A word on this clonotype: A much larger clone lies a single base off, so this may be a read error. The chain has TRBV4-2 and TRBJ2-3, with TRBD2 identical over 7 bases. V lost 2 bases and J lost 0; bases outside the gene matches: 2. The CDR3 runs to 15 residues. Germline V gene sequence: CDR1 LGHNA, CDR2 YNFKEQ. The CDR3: CASSQQRGSTDTQYF. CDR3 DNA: TGTGCCAGCAGCCAACAGCGGGGAAGCACAGATACGCAGTATTTT.

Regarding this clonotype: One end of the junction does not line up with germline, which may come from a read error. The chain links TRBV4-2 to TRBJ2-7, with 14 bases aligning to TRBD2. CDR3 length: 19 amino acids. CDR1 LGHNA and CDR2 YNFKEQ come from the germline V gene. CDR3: CASSRRLAGGEVHPYERYF. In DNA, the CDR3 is TGTGCCAGCAGCCGCAGACTAGCGGGAGGGGAAGTCCACCCATACGAGCGGTACTTC.

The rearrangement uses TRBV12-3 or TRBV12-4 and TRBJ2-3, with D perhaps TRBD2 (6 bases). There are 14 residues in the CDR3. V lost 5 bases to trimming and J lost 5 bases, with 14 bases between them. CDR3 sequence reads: CASSMSGWEDTQYF. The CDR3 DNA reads TGTGCCAGCAGTATGAGCGGGTGGGAAGATACGCAGTATTTT.

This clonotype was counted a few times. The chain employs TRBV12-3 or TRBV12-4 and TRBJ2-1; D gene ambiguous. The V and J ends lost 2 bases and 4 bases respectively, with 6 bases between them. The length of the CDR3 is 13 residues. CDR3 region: CASSLTRYNEQFF. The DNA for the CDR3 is TGTGCCAGCAGTTTAACCCGGTACAATGAGCAGTTCTTC.

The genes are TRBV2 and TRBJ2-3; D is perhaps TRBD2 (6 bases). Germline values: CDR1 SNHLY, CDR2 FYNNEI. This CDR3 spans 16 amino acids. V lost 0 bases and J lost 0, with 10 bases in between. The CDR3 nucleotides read TGTGCCAGCAGTGAAGCGGGACTCCTCAGCACAGATACGCAGTATTTT. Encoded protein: CASSEAGLLSTDTQYF.

CDR3 sequence: CASSFDQSSYNEQFF. As DNA, the CDR3 is TGTGCCAGCAGCTTCGACCAAAGCTCCTACAATGAGCAGTTCTTC. V gene TRBV5-4 combines with J gene TRBJ2-1; D is unresolved. This CDR3 has 15 residues. Looked up from germline, CDR1 is SGHNT and CDR2 is YYREEE (reference sequence). With 2 bases removed from V and 0 bases from J, the gap between germline ends came to 9 bases.

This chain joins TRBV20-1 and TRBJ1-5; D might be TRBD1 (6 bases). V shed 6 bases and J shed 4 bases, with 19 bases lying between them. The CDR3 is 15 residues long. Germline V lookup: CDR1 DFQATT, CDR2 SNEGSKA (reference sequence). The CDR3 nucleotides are TGCAGTGCGCCGTACCGGGGACAACTTAATCAGCCCCAGCATTTT. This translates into CSAPYRGQLNQPQHF.

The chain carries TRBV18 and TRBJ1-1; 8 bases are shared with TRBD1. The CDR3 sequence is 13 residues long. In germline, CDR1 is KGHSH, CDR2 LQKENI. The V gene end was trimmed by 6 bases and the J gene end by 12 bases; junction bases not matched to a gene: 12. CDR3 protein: CASSLSEDRETFF. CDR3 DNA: TGTGCCAGCTCGCTCTCCGAGGACAGGGAAACTTTCTTT. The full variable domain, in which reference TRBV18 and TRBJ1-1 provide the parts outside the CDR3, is NAGVMQNPRHLVRRRGQEARLRCSPMKGHSHVYWYRQLPEEGLKFMVYLQKENIIDESGMPKERFSAEFPKEGPSILRIQQVVRGDSAAYFCASSLSEDRETFFGQGTRLTVV.

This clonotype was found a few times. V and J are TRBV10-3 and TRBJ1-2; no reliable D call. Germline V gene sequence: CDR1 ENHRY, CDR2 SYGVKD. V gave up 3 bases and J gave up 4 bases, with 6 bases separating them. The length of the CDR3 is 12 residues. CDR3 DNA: TGTGCCATCAGTGACAGCAGCTATGGCTACACCTTC. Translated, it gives CAISDSSYGYTF.

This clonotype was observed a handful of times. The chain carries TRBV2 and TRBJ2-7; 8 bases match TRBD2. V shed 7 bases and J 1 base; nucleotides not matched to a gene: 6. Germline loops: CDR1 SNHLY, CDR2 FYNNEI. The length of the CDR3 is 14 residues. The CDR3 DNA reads TGTGCCAGCAACCGAGCGGGAGCGTCCTACGAGCAGTACTTC. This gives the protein CASNRAGASYEQYF.

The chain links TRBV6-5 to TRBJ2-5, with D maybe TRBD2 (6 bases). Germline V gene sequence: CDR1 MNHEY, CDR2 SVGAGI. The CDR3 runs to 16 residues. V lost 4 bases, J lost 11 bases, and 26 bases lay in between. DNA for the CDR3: TGTGCCAGCAGTTTAACGGGACGTCATGCGGGGAATGAGCAGTACTTC. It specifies CASSLTGRHAGNEQYF.

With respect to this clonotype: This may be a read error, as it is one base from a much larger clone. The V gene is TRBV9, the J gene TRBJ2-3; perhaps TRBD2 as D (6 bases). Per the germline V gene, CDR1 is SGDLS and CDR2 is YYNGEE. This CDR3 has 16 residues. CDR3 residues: CASGVLGAGLTDTQYF. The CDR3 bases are TGTGCCAGCGGCGTACTAGGAGCGGGCCTTACAGATACGCAGTATTTT. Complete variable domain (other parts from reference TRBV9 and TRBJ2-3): DSGVTQTPKHLITATGQRVTLRCSPRSGDLSVYWYQQSLDQGLQFLIQYYNGEERAKGNILERFSAQQFPDLHSELNLSSLELGDSALYFCASGVLGAGLTDTQYFGPGTRLTVL.

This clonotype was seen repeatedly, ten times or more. CDR3 nucleotide sequence: TGTGCCAGCAGCTTGACGGGAGGGCCCTACGAGCAGTACTTC. This translates into CASSLTGGPYEQYF. The chain has TRBV12-3 or TRBV12-4 and TRBJ2-7; TRBD2 agrees at 8 bases. With V trimmed by 6 bases and J by 2 bases, 6 bases remained unmatched. The CDR3 extends over 14 amino acids.

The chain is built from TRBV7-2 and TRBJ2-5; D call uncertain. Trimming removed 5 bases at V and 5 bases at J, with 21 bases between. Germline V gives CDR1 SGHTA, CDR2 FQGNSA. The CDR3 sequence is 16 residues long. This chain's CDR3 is CASSRPGRGVDETQYF. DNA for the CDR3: TGTGCCAGCAGCCGCCCGGGCCGCGGCGTCGATGAGACCCAGTACTTC. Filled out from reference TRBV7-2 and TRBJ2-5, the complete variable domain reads GAGVSQSPSNKVTEKGKDVELRCDPISGHTALYWYRQSLGQGLEFLIYFQGNSAPDKSGLPSDRFSAERTGGSVSTLTIQRTQQEDSAVYLCASSRPGRGVDETQYFGPGTRLLVL.

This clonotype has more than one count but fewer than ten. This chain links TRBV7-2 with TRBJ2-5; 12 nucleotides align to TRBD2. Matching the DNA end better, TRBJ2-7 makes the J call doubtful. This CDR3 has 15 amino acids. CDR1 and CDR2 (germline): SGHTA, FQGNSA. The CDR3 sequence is CASSFWGLAGYEQYF. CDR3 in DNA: TGTGCCAGCAGCTTTTGGGGACTAGCGGGCTACGAGCAGTACTTC.

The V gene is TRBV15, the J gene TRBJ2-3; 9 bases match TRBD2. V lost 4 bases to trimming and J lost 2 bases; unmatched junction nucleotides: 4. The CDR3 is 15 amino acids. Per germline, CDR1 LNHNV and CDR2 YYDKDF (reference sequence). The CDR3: CATSKRLAVTDTQYF. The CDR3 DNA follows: TGTGCCACCAGCAAGAGACTAGCGGTCACAGATACGCAGTATTTT.

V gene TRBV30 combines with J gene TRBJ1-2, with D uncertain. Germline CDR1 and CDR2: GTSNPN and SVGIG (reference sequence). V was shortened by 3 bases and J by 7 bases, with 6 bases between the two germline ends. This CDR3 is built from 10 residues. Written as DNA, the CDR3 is TGTGCCTGGAGGGCCTTTGGCTACACCTTC. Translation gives CAWRAFGYTF.

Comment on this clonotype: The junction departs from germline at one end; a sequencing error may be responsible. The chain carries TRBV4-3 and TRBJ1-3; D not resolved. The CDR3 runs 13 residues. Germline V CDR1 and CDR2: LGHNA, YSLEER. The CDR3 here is CASSRQAGDTIYF. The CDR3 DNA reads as TGCGCCAGCAGTAGACAAGCTGGAGACACCATATATTTT.

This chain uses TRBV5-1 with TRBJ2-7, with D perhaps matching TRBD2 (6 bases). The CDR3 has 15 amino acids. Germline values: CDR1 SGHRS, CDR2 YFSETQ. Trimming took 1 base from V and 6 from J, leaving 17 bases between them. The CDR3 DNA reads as TGCGCCAGCAGCTTGAGAGGGGCCGGACTACGCGAGCAGTACTTC. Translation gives CASSLRGAGLREQYF. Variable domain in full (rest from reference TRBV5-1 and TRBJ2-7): KAGVTQTPRYLIKTRGQQVTLSCSPISGHRSVSWYQQTPGQGLQFLFEYFSETQRNKGNFPGRFSGRQFSNSRSEMNVSTLELGDSALYLCASSLRGAGLREQYFGPGTRLTVT.

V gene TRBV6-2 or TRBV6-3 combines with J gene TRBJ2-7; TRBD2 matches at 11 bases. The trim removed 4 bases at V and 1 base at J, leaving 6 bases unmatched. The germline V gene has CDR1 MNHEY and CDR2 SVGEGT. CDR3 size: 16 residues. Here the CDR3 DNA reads TGTGCCAGCAGTTCCTTCCTAGCGGGAGGATCCTACGAGCAGTACTTC. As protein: CASSSFLAGGSYEQYF.

The CDR3, as DNA: TGCAGTGCTAGAGATCCCTATACCCGACTAGCGGGAGTTAGCTACGAGCAGTACTTC. Its translation is CSARDPYTRLAGVSYEQYF. The chain couples TRBV20-1 to TRBJ2-7, with TRBD2 matching over 12 bases. The J segment lost 3 bases and the V segment lost 0 bases, leaving 15 bases of the junction unmatched. Germline lookup yields CDR1 DFQATT and CDR2 SNEGSKA (reference sequence). The CDR3 is made up of 19 amino acids.

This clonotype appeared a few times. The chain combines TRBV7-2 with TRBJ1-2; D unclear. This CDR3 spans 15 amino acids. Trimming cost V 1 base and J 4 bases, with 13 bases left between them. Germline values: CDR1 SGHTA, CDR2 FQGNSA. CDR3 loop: CASSLEAGGLYGYTF. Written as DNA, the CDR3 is TGTGCCAGCAGCTTAGAAGCGGGTGGGCTCTATGGCTACACCTTC.